This TCR beta chain originates from a study of shared clonotypes between healthy human individuals. Whole-study context: With ages of 18 to 49, the donors were two women and a few men.

Study-level findings and limits: Among the subsets, naive ones generally showed larger estimated richness than memory ones.

Points on this clone: Antigen unknown. Given a far larger clone just one base away, this is likely a sequencing read error. The sample carries other DNA sequences with the same CDR3.

Splitting of each subset's genomic DNA was done evenly across several immunoSEQ plates. The input for sorted-subset replicate PCRs was approximately 200 ng DNA, some 30,000 T cell genomes. Sequencing was performed with immunoSEQ multiplex PCR; in TCRdb, only in-frame clones are kept and a portion is missing. Of about 1 million clones listed, about 77% were seen once; the top ten hold about 1.5%. Germline values: CDR1 SGHRS, CDR2 YFSETQ. CDR3 size: 14 residues. Losses at the gene ends were 1 base for V and 0 bases for J; bases not matched to a gene: 1. The specimen sequenced was memory CD4+ T cells sorted from blood. The subset here: CD45RA-negative fraction. The chain has TRBV5-1 and TRBJ2-7; TRBD1 matches 7 bases. The source of this sequence is a man aged 18 to 30 in good health. CDR3 nucleotide sequence: TGCGCCAGCAGCTTGACAGGGGACTCCTACGAGCAGTACTTC. Amino acid sequence: CASSLTGDSYEQYF. The entire variable domain, with the rest obtained from reference TRBV5-1 and TRBJ2-7, is as follows: KAGVTQTPRYLIKTRGQQVTLSCSPISGHRSVSWYQQTPGQGLQFLFEYFSETQRNKGNFPGRFSGRQFSNSRSEMNVSTLELGDSALYLCASSLTGDSYEQYFGPGTRLTVT.